This TCR beta chain was recorded in a study of OX40 agonist ivuxolimab in advanced cancers. Method: immunoSEQ multiplex PCR; TCRdb's copy keeps in-frame clones and lacks some. The table has some 74,000 clones, 70% to 90% seen once; the top ten hold around 0.95%. The CDR3 length is 14 residues. V lost 4 bases to trimming and J lost 5 bases, with 14 bases between them. Looked up from germline, CDR1 is PRHDT and CDR2 is FYEKMQ (reference sequence). The receptor's source is an adult with an advanced solid tumor such as melanoma, head and neck, liver or kidney cancer. This sample comprised CD4+ or CD8+ T cells sorted from blood, obtained in a trial of the OX40 agonist ivuxolimab. The genes are TRBV13 and TRBJ2-5; D call uncertain. CDR3 protein: CASSSPKTKETQYF. For the CDR3, the DNA is TGTGCCAGCAGCTCGCCCAAAACGAAGGAGACCCAGTACTTC.